This T cell receptor (beta chain) derives from a study of kidney transplant recipient with SARS-CoV-2 infection. This clonotype has ten or more counts. The CDR3 totals 12 residues. Per the germline V gene, CDR1 is DFQATT and CDR2 is SNEGSKA (reference sequence). TCRdb re-derived calls from the reads in MiXCR, one entry per CDR3 protein. The sample carries 250,000 or so distinct CDR3 sequences, under 30% recorded once. Sample: a blood sample, taken at baseline and between days 110 and 120 from a kidney transplant recipient. The receptor comes from a male patient aged 25-45 years who had COVID-19 and was a kidney transplant recipient. The graft donor may have contributed some T cells. V usage is TRBV20-1 and J usage is TRBJ2-1; 8 nucleotides agree with TRBD2. The CDR3 nucleotides read TGCGGGTTAGCGGGAAATTACAATGAGCAGTTCTTC. Translation: CGLAGNYNEQFF.